These 28 T cell receptor beta chains originate from one sample sequenced in a study of shared clonotypes between healthy human individuals. TCRdb's table, derived via immunoSEQ multiplex PCR, lists solely in-frame clones and lacks some. This sample carries 2 million or so clones, approximately 94% of them seen once, and the ten largest clones take roughly 1%. CD45RO-negative CD8 cells positively selected for CCR7 made up the naive population, which excluded terminally differentiated effector memory CD45RA+ cells. The sequenced sample consisted of naive CD8+ T cells sorted from blood. Receptor source: a man between 18 and 29 years old in good health.

This clone was recorded once. This chain uses TRBV28 with TRBJ1-1, with a possible D match to TRBD1 (6 bases). CDR1 MDHEN and CDR2 SYDVKM come from the germline V gene. The ends were cut back, 2 bases at V and 6 bases at J, with 13 bases in the middle. The CDR3 loop spans 14 amino acids. DNA for the CDR3: TGTGCCAGCAGTTTAGGACCCCAGGGGTCTGAAGCTTTCTTT. As protein: CASSLGPQGSEAFF.

This sequence joins TRBV4-3 and TRBJ2-2, with D possibly TRBD2 on 5 matching bases. CDR3 length: 14 residues. Germline V gene lookup returns CDR1 LGHNA and CDR2 YSLEER. With 3 bases removed from V and 8 bases from J, the gap between germline ends came to 13 bases. The CDR3 spells CASSQEDGKGELFF. The DNA for the CDR3 is TGCGCCAGCAGCCAGGAGGACGGGAAGGGGGAGCTGTTTTTT.

The chain recombines TRBV25-1 with TRBJ2-5, with D possibly being TRBD1 or TRBD2 (6 bases each). V was shortened by 4 bases and J by 5 bases, with 11 bases between the two germline ends. The CDR3 has 13 residues. Germline CDR1 reads MGHDK; CDR2 reads SYGVNS. The CDR3 DNA is TGTGCCAGCAGTGCGGGGGCCAGGGAGACCCAGTACTTC. Translating it yields CASSAGARETQYF.

A single count supports this clone. The chain employs TRBV28 and TRBJ1-2; D not certain. Germline CDR1 reads MDHEN; CDR2 reads SYDVKM. CDR3 size: 14 residues. Deletions cut 1 base from V and 4 bases from J, with 10 bases between. The CDR3 loop is CASSLLGAGYGYTF. The DNA for the CDR3 is TGTGCCAGCAGTTTATTGGGAGCGGGCTATGGCTACACCTTC.

The chain joins TRBV9 to TRBJ2-7; 7 positions agree with TRBD2. The CDR3 totals 14 residues. The germline gives CDR1 SGDLS, CDR2 YYNGEE. V trimming: 3 bases; J trimming: 5 bases; junction bases outside the gene matches: 8. The CDR3 bases are TGTGCCAGCAGCGAGCTAGCGGAGTACAACGAGCAGTACTTC. It codes for CASSELAEYNEQYF.

This clone was seen once. Other DNA sequences within the sample encode an identical CDR3. This sequence joins TRBV28 and TRBJ2-3; TRBD2 matches at 9 bases. There are 15 residues in the CDR3. Per the germline V gene, CDR1 is MDHEN and CDR2 is SYDVKM. With 3 bases clipped from V and 1 base from J, the junction kept 2 bases outside the gene matches. The CDR3 DNA reads TGTGCCAGCAGTTTGTTAGCGGGGGGCACAGATACGCAGTATTTT. Encoded protein: CASSLLAGGTDTQYF.

This clone has only one observation. This rearrangement joins TRBV7-9 to TRBJ2-7; 9 nucleotides line up with TRBD2. Trimming at V came to 5 bases and at J to 4 bases, leaving 18 bases not matched to a gene. CDR1 and CDR2 (germline): SEHNR, FQNEAQ (reference sequence). The length of the CDR3 is 18 residues. CDR3 loop: CASSPPKGAIAGAYEQYF. CDR3 DNA: TGTGCCAGCAGCCCTCCGAAGGGAGCCATAGCGGGAGCGTACGAGCAGTACTTC.

The chain carries TRBV7-9 and TRBJ2-7; the D is unclear. The CDR3 covers 15 residues. Trimming took 5 bases from V and 1 from J, leaving 15 bases between them. The germline CDR1 and CDR2 sequences are SEHNR and FQNEAQ (reference sequence). Here the CDR3 DNA reads TGTGCCAGCAGCCCTCACTCCTCTATGTCCTACGAGCAGTACTTC. This codes for CASSPHSSMSYEQYF.

The chain has TRBV30 and TRBJ1-1; D call uncertain. The germline CDR1 and CDR2 sequences are GTSNPN and SVGIG (reference sequence). V was trimmed by 0 bases and J by 4 bases, leaving 15 bases between them. The CDR3 runs 15 residues. The DNA of the CDR3 is TGTGCCTGGAGTGTAGATACGGCCCTAGGCACTGAAGCTTTCTTT. Protein sequence: CAWSVDTALGTEAFF. Full variable domain (remainder filled in from reference TRBV30 and TRBJ1-1): SQTIHQWPATLVQPVGSPLSLECTVEGTSNPNLYWYRQAAGRGLQLLFYSVGIGQISSEVPQNLSASRPQDRQFILSSKKLLLSDSGFYLCAWSVDTALGTEAFFGQGTRLTVV.

This sequence joins TRBV11-2 and TRBJ1-2; 10 nucleotides match TRBD1. This CDR3 is 14 amino acids long. The V gene's germline CDR1 is SGHAT and CDR2 FQNNGV. The trim removed 5 bases at V and 8 bases at J, leaving 8 bases unmatched. CDR3 coding DNA: TGTGCCAGCAGCCCAGTTGGGACAGGGGACGGCTACACCTTC. Protein sequence: CASSPVGTGDGYTF.

This chain joins TRBV10-1 and TRBJ2-7; D is ambiguous. The CDR3 is 15 amino acids. V was pared by 8 bases and J by 2 bases, with 19 bases between. Germline V gene data show CDR1 as WNHNN and CDR2 as SYGVQD (reference sequence). The CDR3 DNA follows: TGCGCCAGCTCCCCCGGGCTAGTCCCGACCTACGAGCAGTACTTC. Translating gives CASSPGLVPTYEQYF.

The DNA of the CDR3 is TGTGCCAGCAGCTTAGTTAACGGGGAGACCCAGTACTTC. This gives the protein CASSLVNGETQYF. The J gene is TRBJ2-5, the V gene TRBV7-2; D not certain. Between the trimmed V and J ends, which lost 1 base and 5 bases, there was a span of 8 bases. This CDR3 spans 13 amino acids. Germline assignment: CDR1 SGHTA and CDR2 FQGNSA. Supplemented by reference TRBV7-2 and TRBJ2-5, the full variable domain reads GAGVSQSPSNKVTEKGKDVELRCDPISGHTALYWYRQSLGQGLEFLIYFQGNSAPDKSGLPSDRFSAERTGGSVSTLTIQRTQQEDSAVYLCASSLVNGETQYFGPGTRLLVL.

The rearrangement links TRBV4-1 to TRBJ2-5, with 8 bases that match TRBD1. The germline CDR1 and CDR2 sequences are MGHRA and YSYEKL. This CDR3 has 16 residues. Losses at the gene ends were 3 bases for V and 5 bases for J; bases not matched to a gene: 11. The CDR3 reads CASSQGWTGSYETQYF. The CDR3 DNA sequence: TGCGCCAGCAGCCAGGGTTGGACAGGGAGTTACGAGACCCAGTACTTC.

The chain uses TRBV10-1 and TRBJ2-5, with 7 bases that match TRBD1. The DNA end favors TRBJ2-7, so the J call may be wrong. The CDR3 loop spans 15 amino acids. Germline V gene sequence: CDR1 WNHNN, CDR2 SYGVQD (reference sequence). The CDR3: CASSYSQGPSYEQYF. CDR3 in DNA: TGCGCCAGCTCCTACTCACAGGGGCCATCCTACGAGCAGTACTTC.

This chain uses TRBV7-8 with TRBJ2-3; TRBD1 might be the D (6 bases). This CDR3 has 16 residues. Germline-derived CDR1 and CDR2 are SGHVS and FQNEAQ. V lost 2 bases, J lost 4 bases, and 16 bases lay in between. The CDR3 reads CASSLSAGVSADTQYF. DNA of the CDR3: TGTGCCAGCAGCTTATCGGCAGGGGTTAGCGCAGATACGCAGTATTTT.

This sequence joins TRBV13 and TRBJ2-2; no clear D gene. The CDR3 loop spans 14 amino acids. Germline CDR1 is PRHDT and CDR2 is FYEKMQ (reference sequence). The V gene lost 0 bases and the J gene lost 3 bases, with 5 bases spanning the gap. The CDR3 DNA is TGTGCCAGCAGCTTAGGGCCGGACACCGGGGAGCTGTTTTTT. Residues: CASSLGPDTGELFF.

The table lists this clone with a few counts. The chain uses TRBV6-5 and TRBJ2-7; D not resolved. Deletions cut 0 bases from V and 2 bases from J, with 14 bases between. The CDR3 length is 16 residues. Germline CDR1 and CDR2: MNHEY and SVGAGI. The CDR3 DNA reads as TGTGCCAGCAGTTACTCGGGTTCGGACCCCGCCTACGAGCAGTACTTC. Protein: CASSYSGSDPAYEQYF.

The chain couples TRBV10-2 to TRBJ2-3; no clear D. CDR1 is WSHSY and CDR2 is SAAADI in the germline V gene. The ends were cut back, 7 bases at V and 3 bases at J, with 11 bases in the middle. The length of the CDR3 is 13 residues. DNA of the CDR3: TGCGCCAGCACTGGGGTGGAGACAGATACGCAGTATTTT. Translating gives CASTGVETDTQYF.

The gene calls are TRBV6-6 and TRBJ1-5; a possible D gene is TRBD1 (5 bases). This CDR3 region has 15 residues. Per germline, CDR1 MNHNY and CDR2 SVGAGI (reference sequence). V lost 2 bases, J lost 1 base, and 9 bases lay in between. The CDR3: CASSYPDRSNQPQHF. The CDR3 DNA is TGTGCCAGCAGTTACCCCGACAGAAGCAATCAGCCCCAGCATTTT.

The V and J genes are TRBV10-3 and TRBJ1-2; 8 bases line up with TRBD1. The CDR3 has 15 residues. Germline-derived CDR1 and CDR2 are ENHRY and SYGVKD. The J segment lost 3 bases and the V segment lost 2 bases, leaving 5 bases of the junction unmatched. DNA of the CDR3: TGTGCCATCAGTGAGGGACAGGGATACGACTATGGCTACACCTTC. Protein: CAISEGQGYDYGYTF.

V is TRBV4-1 and J is TRBJ2-7; the D gene is possibly TRBD1 (6 bases). Germline V CDR1 and CDR2: MGHRA, YSYEKL. V gave up 5 bases and J gave up 0 bases, with 11 bases separating them. The CDR3 extends over 14 amino acids. The chain's CDR3 is CASSKRTVSYEQYF. In DNA, the CDR3 is TGCGCCAGCAGCAAAAGGACAGTCTCCTACGAGCAGTACTTC.

The chain couples TRBV19 to TRBJ1-6; D ambiguous. The CDR3 totals 14 residues. V lost 6 bases and J lost 9, with 15 bases in between. The germline CDR1 and CDR2 sequences are LNHDA and SQIVND (reference sequence). The CDR3: CASRLLGVVSPLHF. The CDR3 coding sequence is TGTGCCAGTAGGCTTCTCGGGGTGGTTTCACCCCTCCACTTT.

The rearrangement links TRBV4-1 to TRBJ1-1; TRBD1 aligns across 10 bases. The CDR3 sequence is 16 residues long. With 3 bases clipped from V and 3 bases from J, the junction kept 7 bases outside the gene matches. Germline-derived CDR1 and CDR2 are MGHRA and YSYEKL. For the CDR3, the DNA is TGCGCCAGCAGCCAGGGACAGGGGATTAGGCACACTGAAGCTTTCTTT. Translation: CASSQGQGIRHTEAFF.

The rearrangement joins TRBV29-1 to TRBJ1-1; D remains unclear. With 6 bases removed from V and 0 bases from J, the gap between germline ends came to 5 bases. The CDR3 runs to 11 residues. Germline V gives CDR1 SQVTM, CDR2 ANQGSEA. CDR3 amino acids: CSVTLNTEAFF. In DNA form, the CDR3 reads TGCAGCGTGACTCTGAACACTGAAGCTTTCTTT.

V is TRBV4-3 and J is TRBJ1-1, with a weak D call TRBD1 (5 bases). Germline assignment: CDR1 LGHNA and CDR2 YSLEER. The CDR3 sequence is 16 residues long. V gave up 1 base and J gave up 0 bases, with 12 bases separating them. Written as DNA, the CDR3 is TGCGCCAGCAGCCAAGTCAGGGAGGACCTGAACACTGAAGCTTTCTTT. Amino acids: CASSQVREDLNTEAFF.

The chain couples TRBV6-1 to TRBJ2-1; TRBD2 agrees at 11 bases. The V gene's germline CDR1 is MNHNS and CDR2 SASEGT. V was pared by 6 bases and J by 9 bases, with 7 bases of the junction left unmatched. This CDR3 region has 14 residues. The CDR3 DNA reads as TGTGCCAGCAGCGGAACTAGCGGGGGCGGTGAGCAGTTCTTC. It yields the protein CASSGTSGGGEQFF.

CDR3: CASSSEVNYGYTF. DNA for the CDR3: TGTGCCAGCAGCTCGGAGGTCAACTATGGCTACACCTTC. This chain links TRBV7-9 with TRBJ1-2; no firm D call. The germline V and J ends were trimmed by 4 bases and 2 bases, with 8 bases remaining between them. CDR1 and CDR2 (germline): SEHNR, FQNEAQ (reference sequence). CDR3 size: 13 residues. The full variable domain, rest sourced from reference TRBV7-9 and TRBJ1-2, is DTGVSQNPRHKITKRGQNVTFRCDPISEHNRLYWYRQTLGQGPEFLTYFQNEAQLEKSRLLSDRFSAERPKGSFSTLEIQRTEQGDSAMYLCASSSEVNYGYTFGSGTRLTVV.

V gene TRBV19 combines with J gene TRBJ1-1; 9 bases map to TRBD1. V lost 5 bases and J lost 4; bases outside the gene matches: 14. CDR1 and CDR2 (germline): LNHDA, SQIVND (reference sequence). The CDR3 totals 17 residues. Written as DNA, the CDR3 is TGTGCCAGTAGTCTCGGGGTGGCACAGGGGGCGCTCACTGAAGCTTTCTTT. Protein: CASSLGVAQGALTEAFF. Supplemented by reference TRBV19 and TRBJ1-1, the full variable domain reads DGGITQSPKYLFRKEGQNVTLSCEQNLNHDAMYWYRQDPGQGLRLIYYSQIVNDFQKGDIAEGYSVSREKKESFPLTVTSAQKNPTAFYLCASSLGVAQGALTEAFFGQGTRLTVV.